What follows is one T cell receptor beta chain and its context. The same CDR3 arises from other DNA sequences in this sample as well. TCRdb's table, derived via immunoSEQ multiplex PCR, lists solely in-frame clones and lacks some. The sample has some 170,000 clones, around 84% seen once. Recovered status applied to Cohort 3 donors who had two consecutive negative PCRs. It also applied to those with clearance or with symptom resolution. The data stem from a study of blood T cell repertoires in COVID-19. This CDR3 has 13 residues. Trimming left V 0 bases short and J 1 base short, with 3 bases between. Germline V gives CDR1 MNHEY, CDR2 SMNVEV (reference sequence).

The clonotype originates from a man in his forties or fifties who had recovered from COVID-19. Sequenced: PBMCs or T cells enriched from blood (not recorded which). The genes are TRBV27 and TRBJ1-1; D is unresolved. In nucleotides, the CDR3 is TGTGCCAGCAGTTTATCCAGGAACACTGAAGCTTTCTTT. It codes for CASSLSRNTEAFF.